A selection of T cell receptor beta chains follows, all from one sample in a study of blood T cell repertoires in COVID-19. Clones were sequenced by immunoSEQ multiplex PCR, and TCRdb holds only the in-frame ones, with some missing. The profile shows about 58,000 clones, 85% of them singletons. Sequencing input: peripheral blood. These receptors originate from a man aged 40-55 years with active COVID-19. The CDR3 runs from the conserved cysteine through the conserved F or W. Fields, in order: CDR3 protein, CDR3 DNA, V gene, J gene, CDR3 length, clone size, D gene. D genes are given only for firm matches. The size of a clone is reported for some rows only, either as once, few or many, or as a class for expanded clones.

CASRTSDFTGELFF	TGTGCCAGCCGGACTAGCGACTTCACCGGGGAGCTGTTTTTT	TRBV7-7	TRBJ2-2	14	.	TRBD2
CASSDGTGENSPLHF	TGCGCCAGCAGCGACGGGACAGGGGAAAATTCACCCCTCCACTTT	TRBV5-1	TRBJ1-6	15	.	TRBD1
CASSAAREEQYF	TGTGCCAGCAGTGCCGCCAGGGAAGAGCAGTACTTC	TRBV12-3/TRBV12-4	TRBJ2-7	12	.	.
CASSRDRISGNTIYF	TGTGCCAGCAGCCGGGACAGAATCTCTGGAAACACCATATATTTT	TRBV3-1/TRBV3-2	TRBJ1-3	15	.	TRBD1
CASSWDKSVGTEAFF	TGTGCCAGTAGTTGGGACAAATCGGTGGGCACTGAAGCTTTCTTT	TRBV19	TRBJ1-1	15	.	.
CASSLETGHEQYF	TGTGCCAGCAGCTTGGAGACAGGTCACGAGCAGTACTTC	TRBV7-3	TRBJ2-7	13	.	.
CASSLVREGYGYTF	TGTGCCAGCAGCTTAGTCCGGGAGGGGTATGGCTACACCTTC	TRBV11-2	TRBJ1-2	14	.	.
CASSLSRGPHEQYF	TGTGCCAGCAGTTTATCAAGGGGGCCCCACGAGCAGTACTTC	TRBV27	TRBJ2-7	14	.	TRBD1
CASSLGATFSGNTIYF	TGCGCCAGCAGCTTGGGGGCTACTTTCTCTGGAAACACCATATATTTT	TRBV5-1	TRBJ1-3	16	.	.
CATSDLPLDTDQPQHF	TGTGCCACCAGTGATTTGCCATTGGACACAGATCAGCCCCAGCATTTT	TRBV24-1	TRBJ1-5	16	.	.
CASSPPGGEKLFF	TGTGCCAGCAGTCCCCCAGGGGGCGAAAAACTGTTTTTT	TRBV28	TRBJ1-4	13	once	TRBD1
CASSPGTGAHGYTF	TGTGCCAGCAGCCCCGGGACAGGGGCACATGGCTACACCTTC	TRBV7-3	TRBJ1-2	14	few	TRBD1
CASSMGRGEQFF	TGTGCCAGTAGTATGGGCCGAGGGGAGCAGTTCTTC	TRBV19	TRBJ2-1	12	once	.
CASSGTGSTDTQYF	TGTGCCAGCAGCGGGACAGGGAGCACAGATACGCAGTATTTT	TRBV7-9	TRBJ2-3	14	.	TRBD1
CASSLGYNIPPDEQYF	TGTGCCAGCAGCTTGGGATACAATATCCCACCCGACGAGCAGTACTTC	TRBV5-6	TRBJ2-7	16	.	.